This passage covers 7 T cell receptor beta chains from one sample sequenced in a study of ipilimumab plus nivolumab after autologous stem cell transplantation. Produced via immunoSEQ multiplex PCR; TCRdb's table is partial and in-frame only. This table has 43,000 or so clones, over 75% appearing once. The starting material was PBMCs, obtained in a trial of ipilimumab plus nivolumab as post-transplant consolidation. The receptors shown here come from a male donor with multiple myeloma.

The table lists this clone with a few counts. The chain couples TRBV6-5 to TRBJ1-6; 9 positions agree with TRBD1. Losses at the gene ends were 8 bases for V and 9 bases for J; bases not matched to a gene: 8. From germline, CDR1 is MNHEY and CDR2 SVGAGI. The CDR3 sequence is 14 residues long. CDR3 in amino acids: CASGPGQGFSPLHF. As DNA, the CDR3 is TGTGCCAGCGGACCGGGACAGGGTTTTTCACCCCTCCACTTT.

The gene calls are TRBV5-1 and TRBJ1-4; D gene unclear. The CDR3 spans 13 residues. Germline CDR1 is SGHRS and CDR2 is YFSETQ. With 5 bases removed from V and 0 bases from J, the gap between germline ends came to 5 bases. CDR3 region: CASRVATNEKLFF. The CDR3 DNA is TGCGCCAGCAGGGTTGCAACTAATGAAAAACTGTTTTTT.

The chain uses TRBV28 and TRBJ2-3; perhaps TRBD2 as D (6 bases). The CDR3 is 16 amino acids. V lost 4 bases and J 5 bases, leaving 19 bases between the germline ends. The germline V gene has CDR1 MDHEN and CDR2 SYDVKM. The DNA of the CDR3 is TGTGCCAGCAGTTCGATGAGGCGGGGAGTTCTAGATACGCAGTATTTT. Translated: CASSSMRRGVLDTQYF.

The chain recombines TRBV5-1 with TRBJ1-5, with D possibly being TRBD1 (6 bases). The germline V gene has CDR1 SGHRS and CDR2 YFSETQ. V shed 0 bases and J shed 2 bases, with 9 bases lying between them. This CDR3 has 15 amino acids. This CDR3 reads CASSLAGAGNQPQHF. In DNA, the CDR3 is TGCGCCAGCAGCTTGGCAGGGGCCGGCAATCAGCCCCAGCATTTT. Drawing the rest from reference TRBV5-1 and TRBJ1-5, the complete variable domain is KAGVTQTPRYLIKTRGQQVTLSCSPISGHRSVSWYQQTPGQGLQFLFEYFSETQRNKGNFPGRFSGRQFSNSRSEMNVSTLELGDSALYLCASSLAGAGNQPQHFGDGTRLSIL.

V usage is TRBV6-1 and J usage is TRBJ2-2, with D perhaps matching TRBD1 or TRBD2 (5 bases each). Germline lookup yields CDR1 MNHNS and CDR2 SASEGT. The V end was cut by 5 bases, the J end by 10 bases, with 14 bases between. The CDR3 covers 13 residues. CDR3 protein: CASSKTGTPELFF. For the CDR3, the DNA is TGTGCCAGCAGTAAAACCGGGACCCCGGAGCTGTTTTTT.

The rearrangement uses TRBV11-2 and TRBJ1-1; weak D call: TRBD1 (6 bases). The CDR3 has 16 amino acids. Trimming cost V 5 bases and J 0 bases, with 16 bases left between them. Germline V CDR1 and CDR2: SGHAT, FQNNGV. The CDR3 sequence: CASSPRGPGMNTEAFF. The CDR3 DNA reads TGTGCCAGCAGCCCCAGGGGCCCCGGAATGAACACTGAAGCTTTCTTT.

V usage is TRBV2 and J usage is TRBJ1-2; 7 bases are a match to TRBD1. The CDR3 runs 17 residues. V dropped 8 bases and J dropped 4; count of bases not matched to a gene: 19. Germline V gives CDR1 SNHLY, CDR2 FYNNEI. CDR3 sequence reads: CASGDFRDRRSSYGYTF. The DNA for the CDR3 is TGTGCCAGCGGAGACTTCCGGGACAGACGTTCAAGCTATGGCTACACCTTC.